Listed below are T cell receptor beta chains from one sample, sequenced in a study of blood T cell repertoires in COVID-19. The method was immunoSEQ multiplex PCR; TCRdb's version includes in-frame clones alone and lacks a portion of them. The table has roughly 110,000 clones, less than 80% seen once. The source material was peripheral blood. The receptors here all came from a man older than 75 with COVID-19, enrolled during active disease. Each CDR3 is given with its conserved first and last residue. Fields, in order: clone size, D gene, J gene, V gene, CDR3 protein, CDR3 DNA. A D gene is named only where the DNA matches it firmly. Expanded clones get a size class; other rows say once, few or many, or leave the size out.

NA NA TRBJ1-2 TRBV6-1 CASSASTGYYNYGYTF TGTGCCAGCAGTGCCTCGACAGGTTATTACAACTATGGCTACACCTTC
NA NA TRBJ1-5 TRBV6-2/TRBV6-3 CASSWGLGQDNQPQHF TGTGCCAGCAGTTGGGGCTTGGGGCAAGACAATCAGCCCCAGCATTTT
few NA TRBJ1-5 TRBV28 CASRDWGRGNQPQHF TGTGCCAGCAGGGACTGGGGCAGGGGAAATCAGCCCCAGCATTTT
once TRBD1 TRBJ1-1 TRBV9 CASSGGQTAALGAFF TGTGCCAGCAGCGGGGGACAGACCGCCGCCCTGGGAGCTTTCTTT
NA NA TRBJ1-1 TRBV29-1 CSVIQGLGGTEAFF TGCAGCGTTATTCAGGGACTCGGGGGCACTGAAGCTTTCTTT
NA TRBD2 TRBJ2-1 TRBV4-2 CASSQGPGRAGYNEQFF TGTGCCAGCAGCCAAGGTCCCGGGAGGGCCGGATACAATGAGCAGTTCTTC
NA TRBD1 TRBJ1-4 TRBV10-3 CASGQGANEKLFF TGTGCCAGCGGACAGGGGGCTAATGAAAAACTGTTTTTT
NA NA TRBJ2-1 TRBV7-3 CASSPQALANNEQFF TGTGCCAGCAGCCCTCAGGCGCTAGCGAACAATGAGCAGTTCTTC
NA NA TRBJ2-1 TRBV5-8 CASSLGQTYNEQFF TGTGCCAGCAGCTTAGGACAAACCTACAATGAGCAGTTCTTC
NA NA TRBJ1-3 TRBV18 CASSPGAVTSGNTIYF TGTGCCAGCTCACCAGGGGCGGTTACCTCTGGAAACACCATATATTTT
NA TRBD2 TRBJ2-5 TRBV3-1/TRBV3-2 CASSPTSPLKREARETQYF TGTGCCAGCAGCCCCACCTCCCCGCTGAAGCGGGAGGCCCGGGAGACCCAGTACTTC
NA NA TRBJ2-7 TRBV24-1 CATSDIYEQYF TGTGCCACCAGTGACATCTACGAGCAGTACTTC
NA NA TRBJ2-1 TRBV6-5 CASSQGLGSYNEQFF TGTGCCAGCAGTCAGGGACTTGGCTCCTACAATGAGCAGTTCTTC
NA TRBD1 TRBJ1-1 TRBV7-2 CASSLEDRAEAFF TGTGCCAGCAGCTTAGAGGACAGGGCGGAAGCTTTCTTT
NA NA TRBJ2-2 TRBV9 CASSVGRRDTGELFF TGTGCCAGCAGCGTAGGGAGGAGGGACACCGGGGAGCTGTTTTTT